This TCR beta chain was observed in a study of regulatory T cells in long-lasting Graves disease. Study-level background: The antithyroid drugs taken by newly diagnosed Graves' patients had been used for under 3 months.

This clonotype was picked up one time. CDR3 regions were amplified by Arm-PCR using iRepertoire HTBI primers to build TCR beta libraries. In TCRdb, the multiplex PCR reads were re-called with MiXCR into one record per CDR3 protein. The repertoire holds 200,000 to 300,000 distinct CDR3 sequences, with 20% as singletons. Time point described: newly diagnosed GD, antithyroid drugs for less than 3 months. With RNA extracted from PBMCs as input, the TCR library was made. The sample was peripheral blood mononuclear cells (PBMCs), taken at new diagnosis, from a patient treated with antithyroid drugs. This TCR was recovered from a female donor with Graves disease.

The CDR3, as DNA: TGTGCCAGCAGGAGGACAGCAACATACTATGGCTACACCTTC. This gives the protein CASRRTATYYGYTF. The chain has TRBV11-3 and TRBJ1-2, with TRBD1 as a possible D gene (6 bases). Trimming stripped 6 bases from V and 3 bases from J, with 14 bases between. The CDR3 is made up of 14 amino acids. Germline CDR1 reads SGHNT; CDR2 reads YENEEA.